This TCR beta chain was sequenced for a study of T cells in Graves' hyperthyroidism and ophthalmopathy. The study's findings and limits: Model-based prediction identified ophthalmopathy a median around seven months prior to its onset.

This clonotype appeared many times. Antigen: not known. It was uncontrolled infection, other autoimmune disease, pregnancy or lactation that excluded patients. The V gene's germline CDR1 is DFQATT and CDR2 SNEGSKA (reference sequence). V dropped 5 bases and J dropped 9 bases, with 13 bases sitting between them. The CDR3 is 11 residues long. The CDR3 regions of TCR beta were amplified from RNA transcripts. TCR CDR3 regions were first amplified by RT-PCR with HTBI primers. Using its own MiXCR run on the multiplex PCR reads, TCRdb lists one record per CDR3 protein. The sample comprises a few hundred thousand distinct CDR3 sequences, about a fifth of which are singletons, and 40% rests with the top ten.

The rearrangement joins TRBV20-1 to TRBJ1-1; no firm D call. The sequence was collected from a man aged 18 to 29 with Graves' ophthalmopathy. Sequencing input: blood. This chain's CDR3 is CSAPTGLKAFF. The DNA for the CDR3 is TGCAGTGCTCCAACGGGCCTAAAAGCTTTCTTT.